The 16 T cell receptor beta chains given below trace back to one sample, sequenced in a study of blood T cells in healthy people across ages. A second PCR of about 6 to 11 cycles used a sample-barcoded 5' primer and a J-beta primer mix. MiXCR, applied by TCRdb to the 5' RACE reads, yields one record per CDR3 protein. The table lists 650,000 to 800,000 distinct CDR3 sequences, roughly half of them singletons. Sequencing used blood. Receptors originate from a woman of 80 years or more in good health.

This clonotype appeared many times. The chain combines TRBV5-1 with TRBJ2-1, with D hard to call. The CDR3 contains 13 residues. Germline CDR1 and CDR2: SGHRS and YFSETQ. The V end lost 0 bases, the J end lost 9 bases, and 10 bases lay between the germline ends. The CDR3: CASSLGPGGEQFF. Here the CDR3 DNA reads TGCGCCAGCAGCTTGGGCCCCGGTGGTGAGCAGTTCTTC.

The rearrangement uses TRBV14 and TRBJ2-1; possibly TRBD2 for D (5 bases). The CDR3 loop spans 15 amino acids. Per germline, CDR1 SGHDN and CDR2 FVKESK. The ends were cut back, 2 bases at V and 2 bases at J, with 10 bases in the middle. The DNA for the CDR3 is TGTGCCAGCAGCCAAACTGCGGGTGCCTACAATGAGCAGTTCTTC. Its protein is CASSQTAGAYNEQFF.

The chain uses TRBV6-1 and TRBJ1-5; D unclear. In germline, CDR1 is MNHNS, CDR2 SASEGT. V was clipped by 0 bases and J by 5 bases, with 5 bases between them. There are 13 residues in the CDR3. The CDR3 sequence: CASSEAPHQPQHF. The CDR3 DNA reads TGTGCCAGCAGTGAAGCGCCACATCAGCCCCAGCATTTT.

This clonotype was detected a few times. The V and J genes are TRBV27 and TRBJ2-7; D is unclear. The CDR3 spans 15 residues. The ends were cut back, 2 bases at V and 0 bases at J, with 11 bases in the middle. Germline values: CDR1 MNHEY, CDR2 SMNVEV (reference sequence). The CDR3 region is CASSLAEQTSYEQYF. DNA of the CDR3: TGTGCCAGCAGTTTAGCGGAGCAAACCTCCTACGAGCAGTACTTC.

On this clonotype: At one of its ends the junction is not consistent with the germline gene, which may arise from a read error. The gene calls are TRBV28 and TRBJ1-5, with D perhaps matching TRBD1 (5 bases). This CDR3 comprises 15 residues. Germline CDR1 is MDHEN and CDR2 is SYDVKM. In nucleotides, the CDR3 is TGTACCAGCAGTCCACCCAAGGGTAATGGGGCTACCCAGCATTTT. Amino acid sequence: CTSSPPKGNGATQHF.

This clonotype was counted between two and nine times. The gene calls are TRBV29-1 and TRBJ2-2; 7 nucleotides agree with TRBD2. The germline gives CDR1 SQVTM, CDR2 ANQGSEA. The CDR3 runs 13 residues. V gave up 8 bases and J gave up 1 base; unmatched junction bases: 4. CDR3 nucleotides: TGCAGCACCAGCGGGATGAACACCGGGGAGCTGTTTTTT. Amino acids: CSTSGMNTGELFF.

The chain has TRBV20-1 and TRBJ2-1; 13 bases agree with TRBD2. The CDR3 length is 17 residues. The germline CDR1 and CDR2 sequences are DFQATT and SNEGSKA (reference sequence). The V gene end was trimmed by 1 base and the J gene end by 9 bases; junction bases not matched to a gene: 12. CDR3 sequence: CSARGRLTSGGNGEQFF. CDR3 DNA: TGCAGTGCTAGAGGGAGGTTGACTAGCGGGGGGAATGGTGAGCAGTTCTTC.

This clonotype has at least ten counts. The rearrangement uses TRBV6-2 or TRBV6-3 and TRBJ2-7; no firm D call. This CDR3 is built from 12 residues. Deletions cut 5 bases from V and 1 base from J, with 6 bases between. Looked up from germline, CDR1 is MNHEY and CDR2 is SVGEGT. CDR3 bases: TGTGCCAGCAGTCATGGGTCCTACGAGCAGTACTTC. As protein: CASSHGSYEQYF.

This clonotype was counted between two and nine times. The chain has TRBV7-8 and TRBJ2-2, with a tentative D call TRBD2 (6 bases). The germline gives CDR1 SGHVS, CDR2 FQNEAQ. CDR3 length equals 16 residues. Trimming shortened V by 6 bases and J by 1 base, and 15 bases separated the two germline ends. CDR3 DNA: TGTGCCAGCAGGACGACTAGGACCTTGAACACCGGGGAGCTGTTTTTT. Translated, it gives CASRTTRTLNTGELFF.

This clonotype turned up a few times. This chain links TRBV11-2 with TRBJ1-5, with a tentative D call TRBD1 (5 bases). The CDR3 loop spans 18 amino acids. In germline, CDR1 is SGHAT, CDR2 FQNNGV. The V end lost 4 bases, the J end lost 3 bases, and 22 bases lay between the germline ends. CDR3 region: CASSSPGAGTDDNQPQHF. For the CDR3, the DNA is TGTGCCAGCAGCTCCCCCGGGGCGGGGACCGACGACAATCAGCCCCAGCATTTT.

The CDR3 spells CASSLPGGANEQFF. The CDR3 DNA is TGTGCCAGCAGCTTACCGGGCGGGGCCAATGAGCAGTTCTTC. V and J are TRBV11-1 and TRBJ2-1, with D perhaps TRBD2 (6 bases). Germline values: CDR1 SGHAT, CDR2 FQDESV (reference sequence). Trimming removed 2 bases at V and 6 bases at J, with 11 bases between. The CDR3 is 14 residues long.

This sequence joins TRBV4-2 and TRBJ2-5, with D unresolved. The CDR3 is made up of 14 amino acids. The V gene's germline CDR1 is LGHNA and CDR2 YNFKEQ. Trimming pared 4 bases from V and 0 bases from J, leaving 9 bases between. Written as DNA, the CDR3 is TGTGCCAGCAGCCCGACTCTGTACCAAGAGACCCAGTACTTC. Translated: CASSPTLYQETQYF.

This clonotype was found a few times. The V gene is TRBV6-5, the J gene TRBJ1-3; no firm D call. CDR3 size: 17 residues. V lost 0 bases to trimming and J lost 0 bases, with 12 bases between them. Germline-derived CDR1 and CDR2 are MNHEY and SVGAGI. CDR3 nucleotide sequence: TGTGCCAGCAGTTACTCGTGGGAGTCCGGCTCTGGAAACACCATATATTTT. This sequence encodes CASSYSWESGSGNTIYF.

For this clonotype: One base away lies a much larger clone, so this may be a sequencing read error. The gene calls are TRBV28 and TRBJ2-3, with D possibly matching TRBD2 (5 bases). V lost 11 bases, J lost 5 bases, and 20 bases lay in between. The germline V gene has CDR1 MDHEN and CDR2 SYDVKM. CDR3 length: 14 amino acids. The CDR3 reads CACKLAKKLDTQYF. For the CDR3, the DNA is TGTGCCTGCAAGCTAGCAAAAAAGCTAGATACGCAGTATTTT.

The chain links TRBV14 to TRBJ2-7; a weak D match, TRBD2 (7 bases). This CDR3 has 17 residues. V lost 2 bases to trimming and J lost 3 bases, with 20 bases between them. The germline gives CDR1 SGHDN, CDR2 FVKESK. DNA of the CDR3: TGTGCCAGCAGCCAAACCTTATGGGGGGGCGCGAGCTACGAGCAGTACTTC. Its translation: CASSQTLWGGASYEQYF.

The V call is TRBV9, the J call TRBJ2-2; possibly TRBD2 for D (6 bases). Trimming pared 3 bases from V and 4 bases from J, leaving 13 bases between. The CDR3 runs to 15 residues. Germline lookup yields CDR1 SGDLS and CDR2 YYNGEE. The CDR3 sequence: CASSDGSTATGELFF. CDR3 nucleotide sequence: TGTGCCAGCAGCGACGGGAGTACGGCCACCGGGGAGCTGTTTTTT.